One T cell receptor (beta chain) is described in this entry. Its antigen is as yet unknown. This sample is drawn from a study of cytomegalovirus exposure and HLA in healthy donors. Both 60 Vbeta primers and 13 Jbeta primers went into the PCR. The repertoire was sequenced with immunoSEQ multiplex PCR; TCRdb's copy has only in-frame clones and lacks some. Counted here are approximately 80,000 clones, more than 65% occurring once; the ten biggest clones make up 15% to 20%. General study results and limits: Some public TCRs appeared in many individuals, while most sequences were rare. Accurate HLA-A and HLA-B prediction from TCR beta sequences was reported for most subjects.

CDR1 SGHTA and CDR2 FQGNSA come from the germline V gene. The trim removed 4 bases at V and 5 bases at J, leaving 5 bases unmatched. The CDR3 is 14 amino acids. Donors consisted of healthy bone marrow donors. The chain links TRBV7-2 to TRBJ1-2; 9 bases align to TRBD1. The sequenced sample was PBMCs. The source of this sequence is a woman between 40 and 50 years old in good health and CMV-seropositive. The CDR3 DNA reads TGTGCCAGCAGCTCTGCGACAGGGGGATATGGCTACACCTTC. The encoded protein is CASSSATGGYGYTF. Using reference TRBV7-2 and TRBJ1-2 for the parts outside the CDR3, the full variable domain is GAGVSQSPSNKVTEKGKDVELRCDPISGHTALYWYRQSLGQGLEFLIYFQGNSAPDKSGLPSDRFSAERTGGSVSTLTIQRTQQEDSAVYLCASSSATGGYGYTFGSGTRLTVV.